This is a list of T cell receptor beta chains from one sample in a study of identical twins. One entry per CDR3 protein results from TCRdb running MiXCR on the 5' RACE reads. The repertoire holds 700,000 or so distinct CDR3 sequences, with 8.6% as singletons. Another study also made use of these data, one on yellow fever vaccine responses in identical twins.

Sequenced: PBMCs. All receptors come from a young woman in good health. Both conserved end residues are part of each CDR3. Some rows have no size entry. The others give once, few or many, or a class for an expanded clone.

abundance: many
v_gene: TRBV11-2
j_gene: TRBJ1-1
CDR3aa: CASSRQGNTEAFF

abundance: few
v_gene: TRBV7-2
j_gene: TRBJ2-3
CDR3aa: CASSLFPGPNPDTQYF

abundance: many
v_gene: TRBV3-1
j_gene: TRBJ2-5
CDR3aa: CASSQDQSGGAGETQYF

abundance: few
v_gene: TRBV12-3/TRBV12-4
j_gene: TRBJ2-7
CDR3aa: CASSFVQGGDSYEQYF

abundance: few
v_gene: TRBV7-2
j_gene: TRBJ2-7
CDR3aa: CASSFKASGSLEQYF

abundance: few
v_gene: TRBV4-3
j_gene: TRBJ2-5
CDR3aa: CASSQDGTSGLPQYF

abundance: many
v_gene: TRBV20-1
j_gene: TRBJ2-7
CDR3aa: CSARGPWTSGSYEQYF

abundance: -
v_gene: TRBV20-1
j_gene: TRBJ2-7
CDR3aa: CSAWLAGSSYEQYF

abundance: many
v_gene: TRBV12-3/TRBV12-4
j_gene: TRBJ1-2
CDR3aa: CASSDRNYGYTF

abundance: many
v_gene: TRBV6-5
j_gene: TRBJ1-3
CDR3aa: CASMAAGNTIYF

abundance: -
v_gene: TRBV24-1
j_gene: TRBJ2-1
CDR3aa: CATSDFLAGAYNEQFF

abundance: -
v_gene: TRBV10-3
j_gene: TRBJ2-1
CDR3aa: CAIRAGTGGVEQFF

abundance: few
v_gene: TRBV9
j_gene: TRBJ2-7
CDR3aa: CASSVDSGSTYEQYF

abundance: few
v_gene: TRBV5-6
j_gene: TRBJ2-7
CDR3aa: CASMVAGGSHEQYF

abundance: many
v_gene: TRBV10-3
j_gene: TRBJ1-1
CDR3aa: CAIRWGQDTEAFF

abundance: few
v_gene: TRBV5-6
j_gene: TRBJ1-2
CDR3aa: CASSLASGRTYYGYTF

abundance: many
v_gene: TRBV9
j_gene: TRBJ2-1
CDR3aa: CASSVAANHREQFF

abundance: few
v_gene: TRBV3-1
j_gene: TRBJ2-1
CDR3aa: CASSKEKAQSQFF

abundance: few
v_gene: TRBV7-2
j_gene: TRBJ2-1
CDR3aa: CASSLVSGVNEQFF

abundance: many
v_gene: TRBV29-1
j_gene: TRBJ2-1
CDR3aa: CSVLGLAGGSSYNEQFF

abundance: -
v_gene: TRBV9
j_gene: TRBJ2-1
CDR3aa: CASSVDIAGEQFF

abundance: many
v_gene: TRBV28
j_gene: TRBJ2-1
CDR3aa: CASSGLAGGANEQFF

abundance: -
v_gene: TRBV20-1
j_gene: TRBJ2-3
CDR3aa: CSASPTGLVEQYF

abundance: -
v_gene: TRBV27
j_gene: TRBJ2-3
CDR3aa: CASNTWGAKDTQYF

abundance: few
v_gene: TRBV28
j_gene: TRBJ1-4
CDR3aa: CASSLGQANQEKLFF

abundance: many
v_gene: TRBV27
j_gene: TRBJ2-3
CDR3aa: CASSLSLAGGPWDTQYF

abundance: many
v_gene: TRBV29-1
j_gene: TRBJ2-5
CDR3aa: CSVEGGSLVGETQYF

abundance: few
v_gene: TRBV12-3/TRBV12-4
j_gene: TRBJ2-1
CDR3aa: CASSFGNSYNEQFF

abundance: -
v_gene: TRBV29-1
j_gene: TRBJ2-1
CDR3aa: CSVEWGEQFF

abundance: few
v_gene: TRBV4-3
j_gene: TRBJ2-3
CDR3aa: CASSQEGTEGRTDTQYF

abundance: -
v_gene: TRBV5-6
j_gene: TRBJ2-2
CDR3aa: CASSPGLQWPGELFF

abundance: -
v_gene: TRBV20-1
j_gene: TRBJ1-2
CDR3aa: CSANPTRGVYNYGYTF

abundance: many
v_gene: TRBV27
j_gene: TRBJ2-2
CDR3aa: CASSLWRRERGKLFF

abundance: few
v_gene: TRBV20-1
j_gene: TRBJ2-1
CDR3aa: CSARTGLAGGLIYNEQFF

abundance: -
v_gene: TRBV7-3
j_gene: TRBJ1-1
CDR3aa: CASSSHMNTEAFF

abundance: many
v_gene: TRBV12-3/TRBV12-4
j_gene: TRBJ1-3
CDR3aa: CASSLDGTSSGNTIYF

abundance: -
v_gene: TRBV5-1
j_gene: TRBJ2-1
CDR3aa: CASSFMQGADEQFF

abundance: -
v_gene: TRBV20-1
j_gene: TRBJ2-3
CDR3aa: CSARDPGGTDTQYF

abundance: -
v_gene: TRBV6-4
j_gene: TRBJ2-1
CDR3aa: CASSDRGQDEQFF

abundance: few
v_gene: TRBV18
j_gene: TRBJ1-1
CDR3aa: CASSPRPVFTFAEAFF

abundance: -
v_gene: TRBV7-2
j_gene: TRBJ2-3
CDR3aa: CASRSGRGWDTQYF

abundance: many
v_gene: TRBV6-2/TRBV6-3
j_gene: TRBJ2-2
CDR3aa: CASSYWDGITGELFF

abundance: few
v_gene: TRBV11-2
j_gene: TRBJ2-7
CDR3aa: CASSKPTGGIAYEQYF

abundance: many
v_gene: TRBV7-9
j_gene: TRBJ2-2
CDR3aa: CASSLAGSGTGELFF

abundance: few
v_gene: TRBV7-2
j_gene: TRBJ2-1
CDR3aa: CASSGRELAASYNEQFF

abundance: -
v_gene: TRBV20-1
j_gene: TRBJ2-7
CDR3aa: CSARGLGLAEYEQYF